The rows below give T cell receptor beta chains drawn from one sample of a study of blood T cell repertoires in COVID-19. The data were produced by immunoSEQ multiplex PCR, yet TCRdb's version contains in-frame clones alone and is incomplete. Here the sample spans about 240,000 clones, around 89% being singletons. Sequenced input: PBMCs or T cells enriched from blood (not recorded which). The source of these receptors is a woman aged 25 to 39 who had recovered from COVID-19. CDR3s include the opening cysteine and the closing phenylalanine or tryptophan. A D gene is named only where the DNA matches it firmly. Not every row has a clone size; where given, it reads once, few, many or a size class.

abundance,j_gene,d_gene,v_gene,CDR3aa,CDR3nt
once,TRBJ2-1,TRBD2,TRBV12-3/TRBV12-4,CASTWGEGEQFF,TGTGCCAGCACTTGGGGGGAGGGGGAGCAGTTCTTC
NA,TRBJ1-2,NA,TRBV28,CASSGTTGYTF,TGTGCCAGCAGCGGGACAACTGGCTACACCTTC
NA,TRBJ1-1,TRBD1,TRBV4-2,CASSPPDRVATEAFF,TGTGCCAGCAGCCCGCCGGACAGGGTGGCCACTGAAGCTTTCTTT
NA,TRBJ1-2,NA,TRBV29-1,CSAKGGSITNYGYTF,TGCAGCGCGAAAGGGGGTTCGATAACTAACTATGGCTACACCTTC
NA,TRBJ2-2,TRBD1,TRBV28,CASSFTGVTGELFF,TGTGCCAGCAGTTTCACAGGGGTCACCGGGGAGCTGTTTTTT
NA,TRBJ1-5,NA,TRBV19,CASSSDRSNQPQHF,TGTGCCAGTAGTTCAGACAGGAGCAATCAGCCCCAGCATTTT
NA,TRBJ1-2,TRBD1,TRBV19,CASSPRGGTALNYGYTF,TGTGCCAGTAGTCCCCGAGGGGGGACAGCTCTTAACTATGGCTACACCTTC
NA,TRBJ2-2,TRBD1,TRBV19,CASSRDRGGSGELFF,TGTGCCAGTAGCAGGGACAGGGGAGGGTCCGGGGAGCTGTTTTTT
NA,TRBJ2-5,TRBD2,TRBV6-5,CASSTGLAKETQYF,TGTGCCAGCAGTACGGGACTAGCCAAAGAGACCCAGTACTTC
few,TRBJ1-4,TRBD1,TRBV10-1,CASSELDRGDEKLFF,TGCGCCAGCAGTGAGTTAGACAGGGGGGATGAAAAACTGTTTTTT
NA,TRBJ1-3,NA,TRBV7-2,CASSREGTGNTIYF,TGTGCCAGCAGCCGCGAGGGGACAGGAAACACCATATATTTT
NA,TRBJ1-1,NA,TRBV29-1,CSVGRGGQGTEAFF,TGCAGCGTTGGTCGGGGGGGCCAAGGGACTGAAGCTTTCTTT
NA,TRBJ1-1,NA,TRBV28,CASSLGQLGAFF,TGTGCCAGCAGCTTAGGACAGTTAGGAGCTTTCTTT
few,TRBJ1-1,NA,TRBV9,CASSGHIDTMNTEAFF,TGTGCCAGCAGCGGACACATTGACACCATGAACACTGAAGCTTTCTTT
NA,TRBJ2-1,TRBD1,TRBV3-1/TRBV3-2,CASSQDRQGVLHNEQFF,TGTGCCAGCAGCCAAGATCGACAGGGAGTGCTACACAATGAGCAGTTCTTC
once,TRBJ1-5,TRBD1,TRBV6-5,CASSRTGFSNQPQHF,TGTGCCAGCAGCCGGACAGGGTTCAGCAATCAGCCCCAGCATTTT
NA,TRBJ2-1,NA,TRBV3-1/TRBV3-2,CASSQVEPLSYNEQFF,TGTGCCAGCAGCCAAGTTGAACCACTCTCCTACAATGAGCAGTTCTTC
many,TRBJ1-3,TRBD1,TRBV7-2,CASSINRGGNTIYF,TGTGCCAGCAGCATAAACAGGGGAGGAAACACCATATATTTT
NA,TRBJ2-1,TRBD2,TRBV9,CASSVRPQREFHNEQFF,TGTGCCAGCAGCGTCCGACCACAGCGGGAGTTTCACAATGAGCAGTTCTTC
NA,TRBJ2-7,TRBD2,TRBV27,CASSPQAGDIQYF,TGTGCCAGCAGTCCCCAGGCGGGAGACATACAGTACTTC
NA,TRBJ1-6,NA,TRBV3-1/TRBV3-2,CASSLTLGNSPLHF,TGTGCCAGCAGCTTGACATTAGGAAATTCACCCCTCCACTTT
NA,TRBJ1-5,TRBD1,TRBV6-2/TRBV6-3,CASSKHTGQNQPQHF,TGTGCCAGCAGCAAACACACGGGACAGAATCAGCCCCAGCATTTT
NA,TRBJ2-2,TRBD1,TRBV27,CASKTGETGELFF,TGTGCCAGTAAGACAGGGGAAACCGGGGAGCTGTTTTTT
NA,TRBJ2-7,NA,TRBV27,CASSFWAGEQYF,TGTGCCAGCAGTTTTTGGGCGGGGGAGCAGTACTTC
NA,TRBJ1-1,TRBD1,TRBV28,CASSFLQGGDDTEAFF,TGTGCCAGCAGTTTTTTACAGGGGGGTGACGACACTGAAGCTTTCTTT
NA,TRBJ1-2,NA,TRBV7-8,CASSLVEGVGWHGYTF,TGTGCCAGCAGCTTAGTTGAGGGGGTAGGATGGCATGGCTACACCTTC
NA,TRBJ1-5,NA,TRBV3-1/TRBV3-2,CASSQGGVNNQPQHF,TGTGCCAGCAGCCAAGGGGGGGTAAACAATCAGCCCCAGCATTTT
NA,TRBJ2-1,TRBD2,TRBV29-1,CSARRTSGYNEQFF,TGCAGCGCCAGGCGGACTAGCGGATACAATGAGCAGTTCTTC
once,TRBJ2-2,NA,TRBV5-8,CASRSQDIYTGELFF,TGTGCCAGCCGGTCACAAGACATTTACACCGGGGAGCTGTTTTTT
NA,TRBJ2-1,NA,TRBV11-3,CASSLDSAQGPEQFF,TGTGCCAGCAGCTTAGATTCGGCTCAGGGGCCTGAGCAGTTCTTC
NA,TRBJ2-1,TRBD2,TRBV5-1,CASSLVGGRTNNEQFF,TGCGCCAGCAGCTTGGTAGGCGGGAGGACAAACAATGAGCAGTTCTTC
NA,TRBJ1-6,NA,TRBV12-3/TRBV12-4,CASSVTGNSPLHF,TGTGCCAGCAGTGTTACAGGGAATTCACCCCTCCACTTT
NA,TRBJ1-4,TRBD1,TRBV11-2,CASSSYRDRVWEKLFF,TGTGCCAGCAGCTCATACCGGGACAGGGTTTGGGAAAAACTGTTTTTT
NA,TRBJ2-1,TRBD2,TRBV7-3,CASSLRPLGVVGGSSYNEQFF,TGTGCCAGCAGCTTAAGGCCCTTGGGGGTAGTCGGCGGGAGCTCCTACAATGAGCAGTTCTTC
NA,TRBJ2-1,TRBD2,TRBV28,CASSPPGLSSQFF,TGTGCCAGCAGTCCCCCGGGACTAAGTTCTCAGTTCTTC
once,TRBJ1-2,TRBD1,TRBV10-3,CAISDTGDRGPSNYGYTF,TGTGCCATCAGTGATACGGGGGACAGGGGGCCTTCTAACTATGGCTACACCTTC
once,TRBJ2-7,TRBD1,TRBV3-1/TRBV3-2,CASSQELGTGAHEQYF,TGTGCCAGCAGCCAAGAGTTGGGGACAGGGGCCCACGAGCAGTACTTC
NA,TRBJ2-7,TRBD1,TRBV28,CASSPHPGTGEAPSFYEQYF,TGTGCCAGCAGTCCGCACCCCGGGACAGGGGAGGCTCCCAGCTTCTACGAGCAGTACTTC
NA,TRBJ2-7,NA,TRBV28,CASSLWGQPSYEQYF,TGTGCCAGCAGTTTATGGGGGCAACCATCCTACGAGCAGTACTTC
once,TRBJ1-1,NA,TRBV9,CASSVMEEEAFF,TGTGCCAGCAGCGTAATGGAGGAAGAAGCTTTCTTT
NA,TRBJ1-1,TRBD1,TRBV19,CASSMGTRQGRNTEAFF,TGTGCCAGTAGTATGGGGACCCGACAGGGGCGGAACACTGAAGCTTTCTTT
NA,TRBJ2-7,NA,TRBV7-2,CASSLEGIAYQHLYEQYF,TGTGCCAGCAGCTTAGAGGGGATCGCGTACCAACACTTATACGAGCAGTACTTC